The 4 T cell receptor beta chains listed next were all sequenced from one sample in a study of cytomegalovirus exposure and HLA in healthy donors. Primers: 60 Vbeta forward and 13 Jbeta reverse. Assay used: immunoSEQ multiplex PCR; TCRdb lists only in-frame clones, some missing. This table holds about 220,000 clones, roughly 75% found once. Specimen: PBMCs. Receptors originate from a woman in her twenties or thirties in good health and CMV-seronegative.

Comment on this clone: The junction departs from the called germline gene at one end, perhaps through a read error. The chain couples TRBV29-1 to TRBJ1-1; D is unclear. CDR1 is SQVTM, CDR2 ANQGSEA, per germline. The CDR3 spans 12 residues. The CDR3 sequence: CRVEEGWAEDFF. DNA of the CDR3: TGCAGAGTTGAGGAGGGATGGGCTGAAGATTTCTTT.

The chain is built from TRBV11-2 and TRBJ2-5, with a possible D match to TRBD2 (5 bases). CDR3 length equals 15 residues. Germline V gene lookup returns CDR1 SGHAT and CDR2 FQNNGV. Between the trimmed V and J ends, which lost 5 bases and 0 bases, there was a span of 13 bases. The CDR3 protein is CASSHLSGNQETQYF. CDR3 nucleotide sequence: TGTGCCAGCAGCCACCTGAGCGGTAACCAAGAGACCCAGTACTTC.

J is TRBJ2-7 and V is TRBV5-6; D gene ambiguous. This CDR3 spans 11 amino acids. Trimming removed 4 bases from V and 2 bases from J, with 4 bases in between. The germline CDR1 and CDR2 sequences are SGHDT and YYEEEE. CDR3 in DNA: TGTGCCAGCAGCCGGGCCTACGAGCAGTACTTC. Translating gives CASSRAYEQYF. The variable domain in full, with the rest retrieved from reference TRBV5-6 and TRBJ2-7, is DAGVTQSPTHLIKTRGQQVTLRCSPKSGHDTVSWYQQALGQGPQFIFQYYEEEERQRGNFPDRFSGHQFPNYSSELNVNALLLGDSALYLCASSRAYEQYFGPGTRLTVT.

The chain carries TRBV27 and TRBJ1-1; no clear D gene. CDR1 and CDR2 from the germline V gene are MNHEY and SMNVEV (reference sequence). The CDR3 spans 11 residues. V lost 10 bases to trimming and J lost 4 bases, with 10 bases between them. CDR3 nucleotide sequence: TGTGCCACCCACCGGGGCACTGAAGCTTTCTTT. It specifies CATHRGTEAFF.